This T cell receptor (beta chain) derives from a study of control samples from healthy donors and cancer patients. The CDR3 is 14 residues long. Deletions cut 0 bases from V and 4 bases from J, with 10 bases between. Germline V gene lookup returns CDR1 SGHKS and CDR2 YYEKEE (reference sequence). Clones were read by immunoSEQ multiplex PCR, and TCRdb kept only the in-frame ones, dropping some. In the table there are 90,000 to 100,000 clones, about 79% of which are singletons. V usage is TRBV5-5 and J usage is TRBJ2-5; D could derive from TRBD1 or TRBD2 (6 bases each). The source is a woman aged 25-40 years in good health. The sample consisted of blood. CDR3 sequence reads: CASSLEGGRETQYF. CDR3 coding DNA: TGTGCCAGCAGCTTGGAGGGGGGCCGAGAGACCCAGTACTTC.